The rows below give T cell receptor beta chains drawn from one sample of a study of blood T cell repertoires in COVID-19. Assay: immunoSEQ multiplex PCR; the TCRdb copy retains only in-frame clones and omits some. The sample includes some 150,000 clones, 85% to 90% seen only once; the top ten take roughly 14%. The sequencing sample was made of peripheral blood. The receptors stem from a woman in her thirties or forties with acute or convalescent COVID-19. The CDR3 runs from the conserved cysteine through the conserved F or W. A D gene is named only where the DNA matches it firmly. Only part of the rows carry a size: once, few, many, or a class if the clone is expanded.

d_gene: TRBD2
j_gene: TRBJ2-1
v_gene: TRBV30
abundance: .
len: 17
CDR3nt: TGTGCCTGGAGTGTACTAACTAGCGGGAGAATCCCCAGTGAGCAGTTCTTC
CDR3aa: CAWSVLTSGRIPSEQFF

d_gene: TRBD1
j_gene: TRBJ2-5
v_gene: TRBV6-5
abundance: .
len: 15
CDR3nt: TGTGCCAGCAGTTACGGACAGGGGTGGCAAGAGACCCAGTACTTC
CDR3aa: CASSYGQGWQETQYF

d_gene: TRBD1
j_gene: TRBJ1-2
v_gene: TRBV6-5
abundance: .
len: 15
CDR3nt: TGTGCCAGCAGTAACCCGGGACAGGTCAACTATGGCTACACCTTC
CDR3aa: CASSNPGQVNYGYTF

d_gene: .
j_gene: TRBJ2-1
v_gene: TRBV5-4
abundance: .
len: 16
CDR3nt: TGTGCCAGCAGCTTGGAGGCAGGGAAGGTTTACAATGAGCAGTTCTTC
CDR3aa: CASSLEAGKVYNEQFF

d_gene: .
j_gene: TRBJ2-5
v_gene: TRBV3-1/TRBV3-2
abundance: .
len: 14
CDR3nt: TGTGCCAGCAGCCAAGAGGCGGGGTTAGAGACCCAGTACTTC
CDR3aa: CASSQEAGLETQYF

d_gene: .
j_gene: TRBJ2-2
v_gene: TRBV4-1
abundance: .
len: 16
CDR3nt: TGCGCCAGCAGGATTTACTGGCGGGAAGGGACCGGGGAGCTGTTTTTT
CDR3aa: CASRIYWREGTGELFF

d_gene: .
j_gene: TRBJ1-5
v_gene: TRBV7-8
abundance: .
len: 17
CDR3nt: TGTGCCAGCAGCTTAACAGGTCCTCCTTATAGCAATCAGCCCCAGCATTTT
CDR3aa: CASSLTGPPYSNQPQHF

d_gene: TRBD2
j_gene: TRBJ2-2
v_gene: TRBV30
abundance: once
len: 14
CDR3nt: TGTGCCTGGGGACTAGCGGGGGGAACCGGGGAGCTGTTTTTT
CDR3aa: CAWGLAGGTGELFF

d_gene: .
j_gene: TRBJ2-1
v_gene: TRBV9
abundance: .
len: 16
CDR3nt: TGTGCCAGCAGCTTTCAACAGGAGCCCTCCTACAATGAGCAGTTCTTC
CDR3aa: CASSFQQEPSYNEQFF

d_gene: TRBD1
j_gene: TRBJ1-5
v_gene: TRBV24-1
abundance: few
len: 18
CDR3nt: TGTGCCACCAGTGATTACGTCACCCACAGGGGCGATCGTCAGCCCCAGCATTTT
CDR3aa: CATSDYVTHRGDRQPQHF

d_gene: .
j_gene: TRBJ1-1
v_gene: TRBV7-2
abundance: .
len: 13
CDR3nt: TGTGCCAGCAGCTCCGCTGGGGGGACTGAAGCTTTCTTT
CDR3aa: CASSSAGGTEAFF

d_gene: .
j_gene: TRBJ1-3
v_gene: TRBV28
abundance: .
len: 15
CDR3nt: TGTGCCAGCAACCCGGGGGTGTGGGGTGGAAACACCATATATTTT
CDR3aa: CASNPGVWGGNTIYF

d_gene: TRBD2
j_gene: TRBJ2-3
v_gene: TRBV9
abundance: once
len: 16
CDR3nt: TGTGCCAGCAGCGCAACTAGCGGGCCACCCACAGATACGCAGTATTTT
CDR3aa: CASSATSGPPTDTQYF

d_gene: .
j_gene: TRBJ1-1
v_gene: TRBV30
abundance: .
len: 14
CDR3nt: TGTGCCTGGAGTGTACTTAACCCTCCCACTGAAGCTTTCTTT
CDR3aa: CAWSVLNPPTEAFF

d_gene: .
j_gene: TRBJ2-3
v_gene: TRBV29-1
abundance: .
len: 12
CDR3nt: TGCAGCGTTCTGGAGGGCACAGATACGCAGTATTTT
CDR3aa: CSVLEGTDTQYF

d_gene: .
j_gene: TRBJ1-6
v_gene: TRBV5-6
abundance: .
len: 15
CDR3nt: TGTGCCAGCAGCTTGGGGGCCAAACTTAATTCACCCCTCCACTTT
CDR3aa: CASSLGAKLNSPLHF

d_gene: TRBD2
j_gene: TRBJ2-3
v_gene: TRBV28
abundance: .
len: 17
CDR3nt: TGTGCCAGCAGTCCCTTACCGGGACTAGCGGGAGTTCATACGCAGTATTTT
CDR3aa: CASSPLPGLAGVHTQYF

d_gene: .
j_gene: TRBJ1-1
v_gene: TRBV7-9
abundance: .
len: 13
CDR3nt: TGTGCCAGCAGCTTCGGGGGGGATAAGGAAGCTTTCTTT
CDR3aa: CASSFGGDKEAFF

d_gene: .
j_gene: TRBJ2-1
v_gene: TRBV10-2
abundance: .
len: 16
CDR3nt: TGCGCCAGCAGTGACCGTTCTATTTTCCTATACAATGAGCAGTTCTTC
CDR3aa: CASSDRSIFLYNEQFF

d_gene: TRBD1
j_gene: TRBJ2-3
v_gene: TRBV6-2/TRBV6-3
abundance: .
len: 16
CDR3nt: TGTGCCAGCAGTTACTCGACAGGGGAGGGCACAGATACGCAGTATTTT
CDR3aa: CASSYSTGEGTDTQYF

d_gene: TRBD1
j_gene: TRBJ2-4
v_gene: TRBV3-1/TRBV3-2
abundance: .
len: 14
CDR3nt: TGTGCCAGCAGCCGCGTTTCGGGACAGGACATTCAGTACTTC
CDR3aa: CASSRVSGQDIQYF

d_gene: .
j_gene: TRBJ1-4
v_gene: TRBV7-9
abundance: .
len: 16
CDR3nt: TGTGCCAGCAGCAACCCCCGAGGGCAGGGGAATGAAAAACTGTTTTTT
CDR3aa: CASSNPRGQGNEKLFF

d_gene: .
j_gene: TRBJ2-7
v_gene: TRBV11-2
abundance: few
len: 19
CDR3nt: TGTGCCAGCAGCTTAACTTCACATAGCGGAACCATAAAACCCTACGAGCAGTACTTC
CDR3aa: CASSLTSHSGTIKPYEQYF

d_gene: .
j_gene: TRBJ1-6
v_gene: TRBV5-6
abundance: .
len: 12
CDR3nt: TGTGCCAGCAGCTTGTGGGGCTCACCCCTCCACTTT
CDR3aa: CASSLWGSPLHF

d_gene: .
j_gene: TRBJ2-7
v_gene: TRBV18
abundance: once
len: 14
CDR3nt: TGTGCCAGCTCACCCGGGCGACAGAGCTACGAGCAGTACTTC
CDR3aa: CASSPGRQSYEQYF

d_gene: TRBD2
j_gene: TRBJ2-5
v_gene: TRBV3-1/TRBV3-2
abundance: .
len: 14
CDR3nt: TGTGCCAGCAGCCAAGGGACTAGTCAAGAGACCCAGTACTTC
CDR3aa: CASSQGTSQETQYF

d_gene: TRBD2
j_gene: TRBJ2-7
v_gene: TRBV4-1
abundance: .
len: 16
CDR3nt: TGCGCCAGCAGCCAAGCCGGGACTAGCGGGACCTACGAGCAGTACTTC
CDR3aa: CASSQAGTSGTYEQYF

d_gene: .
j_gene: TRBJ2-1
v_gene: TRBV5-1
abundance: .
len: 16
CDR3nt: TGCGCCAGCAGCGGGAGGGGGGCGAGCTCCTACAATGAGCAGTTCTTC
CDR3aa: CASSGRGASSYNEQFF

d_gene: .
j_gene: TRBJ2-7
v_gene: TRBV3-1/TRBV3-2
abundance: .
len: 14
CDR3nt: TGTGCCAGCAGCCAACATTCTCTCAGCTACGAGCAGTACTTC
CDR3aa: CASSQHSLSYEQYF

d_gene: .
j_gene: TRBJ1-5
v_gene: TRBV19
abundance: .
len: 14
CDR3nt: TGTGCCAGTAGCGCAGGGGTGGGCAATCAGCCCCAGCATTTT
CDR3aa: CASSAGVGNQPQHF

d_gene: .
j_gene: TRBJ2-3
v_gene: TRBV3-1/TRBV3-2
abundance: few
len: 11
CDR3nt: TGTGCCAGCAGCTTTGCGGATACGCAGTATTTT
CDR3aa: CASSFADTQYF

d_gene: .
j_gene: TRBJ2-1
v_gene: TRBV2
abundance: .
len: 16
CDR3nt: TGTGCCAGCAGTGAAGTTGTGGTAGCGTACGACAATGAGCAGTTCTTC
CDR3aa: CASSEVVVAYDNEQFF

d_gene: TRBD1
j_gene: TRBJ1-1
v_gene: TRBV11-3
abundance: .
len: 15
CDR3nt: TGTGCCAGCAGCTTAGAACCAGGGGGCTGGACTGAAGCTTTCTTT
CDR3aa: CASSLEPGGWTEAFF

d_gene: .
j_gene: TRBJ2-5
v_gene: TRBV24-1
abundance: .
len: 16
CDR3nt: TGTGCCACCAGTGATTTGTCCTCGACAGCCCAAGAGACCCAGTACTTC
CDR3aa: CATSDLSSTAQETQYF

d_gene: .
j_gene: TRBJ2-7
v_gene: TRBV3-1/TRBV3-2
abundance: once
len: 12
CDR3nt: TGTGCCAGCAGCCAAGACCCGGTCGAGCAGTACTTC
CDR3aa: CASSQDPVEQYF

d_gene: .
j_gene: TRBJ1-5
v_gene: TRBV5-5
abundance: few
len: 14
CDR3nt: TGTGCCAGCAGTCTCCAGTCTAGCAATCAGCCCCAGCATTTT
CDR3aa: CASSLQSSNQPQHF

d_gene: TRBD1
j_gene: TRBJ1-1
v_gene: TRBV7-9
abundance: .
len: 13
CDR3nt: TGTGCCAGCAGCCACGACAGGGGTGGTGAAGCTTTCTTT
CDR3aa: CASSHDRGGEAFF

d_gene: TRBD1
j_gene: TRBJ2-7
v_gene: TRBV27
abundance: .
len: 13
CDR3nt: TGTGCCAGCAGTTTATTGACAGGGGACGAGCAGTACTTC
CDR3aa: CASSLLTGDEQYF

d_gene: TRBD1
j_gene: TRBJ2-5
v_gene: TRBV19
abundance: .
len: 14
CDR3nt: TGTGCCAGTAGCCCAAGACAGGGTCAAGAGACCCAGTACTTC
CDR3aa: CASSPRQGQETQYF

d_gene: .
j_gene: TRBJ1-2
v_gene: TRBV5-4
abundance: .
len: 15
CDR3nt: TGTGCCAGCAGCTTGGCCTGGGACCCAGCGGGGGGCTACACCTTC
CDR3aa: CASSLAWDPAGGYTF

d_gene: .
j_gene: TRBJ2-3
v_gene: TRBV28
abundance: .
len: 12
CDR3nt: TGTGCCAGCAGTCCCGCCGCGGGGACGCAGTATTTT
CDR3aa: CASSPAAGTQYF

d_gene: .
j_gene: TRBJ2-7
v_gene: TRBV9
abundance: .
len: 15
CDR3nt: TGTGCCAGCAGCGGCGTGGCGACAGGACCCTACGAGCAGTACTTC
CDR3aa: CASSGVATGPYEQYF

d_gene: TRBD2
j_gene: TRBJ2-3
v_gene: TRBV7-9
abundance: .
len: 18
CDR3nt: TGTGCCAGCAGCAATAAGAGATTGACTAGCGGGAGCACAGATACGCAGTATTTT
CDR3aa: CASSNKRLTSGSTDTQYF

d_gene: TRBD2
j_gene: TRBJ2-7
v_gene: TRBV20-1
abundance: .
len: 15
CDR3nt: TGCAGTGCTAGTGAACTAGCGGGAGTTGCCTACGAGCAGTACTTC
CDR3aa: CSASELAGVAYEQYF

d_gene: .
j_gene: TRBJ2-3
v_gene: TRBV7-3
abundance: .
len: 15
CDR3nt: TGTGCCAGCAGCTTAGGCGCAGCGGGACAAGATACGCAGTATTTT
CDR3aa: CASSLGAAGQDTQYF

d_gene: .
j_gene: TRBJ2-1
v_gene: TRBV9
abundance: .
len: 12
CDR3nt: TGTGCCAGCAGCGTCGACTCCAATGAGCAGTTCTTC
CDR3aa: CASSVDSNEQFF